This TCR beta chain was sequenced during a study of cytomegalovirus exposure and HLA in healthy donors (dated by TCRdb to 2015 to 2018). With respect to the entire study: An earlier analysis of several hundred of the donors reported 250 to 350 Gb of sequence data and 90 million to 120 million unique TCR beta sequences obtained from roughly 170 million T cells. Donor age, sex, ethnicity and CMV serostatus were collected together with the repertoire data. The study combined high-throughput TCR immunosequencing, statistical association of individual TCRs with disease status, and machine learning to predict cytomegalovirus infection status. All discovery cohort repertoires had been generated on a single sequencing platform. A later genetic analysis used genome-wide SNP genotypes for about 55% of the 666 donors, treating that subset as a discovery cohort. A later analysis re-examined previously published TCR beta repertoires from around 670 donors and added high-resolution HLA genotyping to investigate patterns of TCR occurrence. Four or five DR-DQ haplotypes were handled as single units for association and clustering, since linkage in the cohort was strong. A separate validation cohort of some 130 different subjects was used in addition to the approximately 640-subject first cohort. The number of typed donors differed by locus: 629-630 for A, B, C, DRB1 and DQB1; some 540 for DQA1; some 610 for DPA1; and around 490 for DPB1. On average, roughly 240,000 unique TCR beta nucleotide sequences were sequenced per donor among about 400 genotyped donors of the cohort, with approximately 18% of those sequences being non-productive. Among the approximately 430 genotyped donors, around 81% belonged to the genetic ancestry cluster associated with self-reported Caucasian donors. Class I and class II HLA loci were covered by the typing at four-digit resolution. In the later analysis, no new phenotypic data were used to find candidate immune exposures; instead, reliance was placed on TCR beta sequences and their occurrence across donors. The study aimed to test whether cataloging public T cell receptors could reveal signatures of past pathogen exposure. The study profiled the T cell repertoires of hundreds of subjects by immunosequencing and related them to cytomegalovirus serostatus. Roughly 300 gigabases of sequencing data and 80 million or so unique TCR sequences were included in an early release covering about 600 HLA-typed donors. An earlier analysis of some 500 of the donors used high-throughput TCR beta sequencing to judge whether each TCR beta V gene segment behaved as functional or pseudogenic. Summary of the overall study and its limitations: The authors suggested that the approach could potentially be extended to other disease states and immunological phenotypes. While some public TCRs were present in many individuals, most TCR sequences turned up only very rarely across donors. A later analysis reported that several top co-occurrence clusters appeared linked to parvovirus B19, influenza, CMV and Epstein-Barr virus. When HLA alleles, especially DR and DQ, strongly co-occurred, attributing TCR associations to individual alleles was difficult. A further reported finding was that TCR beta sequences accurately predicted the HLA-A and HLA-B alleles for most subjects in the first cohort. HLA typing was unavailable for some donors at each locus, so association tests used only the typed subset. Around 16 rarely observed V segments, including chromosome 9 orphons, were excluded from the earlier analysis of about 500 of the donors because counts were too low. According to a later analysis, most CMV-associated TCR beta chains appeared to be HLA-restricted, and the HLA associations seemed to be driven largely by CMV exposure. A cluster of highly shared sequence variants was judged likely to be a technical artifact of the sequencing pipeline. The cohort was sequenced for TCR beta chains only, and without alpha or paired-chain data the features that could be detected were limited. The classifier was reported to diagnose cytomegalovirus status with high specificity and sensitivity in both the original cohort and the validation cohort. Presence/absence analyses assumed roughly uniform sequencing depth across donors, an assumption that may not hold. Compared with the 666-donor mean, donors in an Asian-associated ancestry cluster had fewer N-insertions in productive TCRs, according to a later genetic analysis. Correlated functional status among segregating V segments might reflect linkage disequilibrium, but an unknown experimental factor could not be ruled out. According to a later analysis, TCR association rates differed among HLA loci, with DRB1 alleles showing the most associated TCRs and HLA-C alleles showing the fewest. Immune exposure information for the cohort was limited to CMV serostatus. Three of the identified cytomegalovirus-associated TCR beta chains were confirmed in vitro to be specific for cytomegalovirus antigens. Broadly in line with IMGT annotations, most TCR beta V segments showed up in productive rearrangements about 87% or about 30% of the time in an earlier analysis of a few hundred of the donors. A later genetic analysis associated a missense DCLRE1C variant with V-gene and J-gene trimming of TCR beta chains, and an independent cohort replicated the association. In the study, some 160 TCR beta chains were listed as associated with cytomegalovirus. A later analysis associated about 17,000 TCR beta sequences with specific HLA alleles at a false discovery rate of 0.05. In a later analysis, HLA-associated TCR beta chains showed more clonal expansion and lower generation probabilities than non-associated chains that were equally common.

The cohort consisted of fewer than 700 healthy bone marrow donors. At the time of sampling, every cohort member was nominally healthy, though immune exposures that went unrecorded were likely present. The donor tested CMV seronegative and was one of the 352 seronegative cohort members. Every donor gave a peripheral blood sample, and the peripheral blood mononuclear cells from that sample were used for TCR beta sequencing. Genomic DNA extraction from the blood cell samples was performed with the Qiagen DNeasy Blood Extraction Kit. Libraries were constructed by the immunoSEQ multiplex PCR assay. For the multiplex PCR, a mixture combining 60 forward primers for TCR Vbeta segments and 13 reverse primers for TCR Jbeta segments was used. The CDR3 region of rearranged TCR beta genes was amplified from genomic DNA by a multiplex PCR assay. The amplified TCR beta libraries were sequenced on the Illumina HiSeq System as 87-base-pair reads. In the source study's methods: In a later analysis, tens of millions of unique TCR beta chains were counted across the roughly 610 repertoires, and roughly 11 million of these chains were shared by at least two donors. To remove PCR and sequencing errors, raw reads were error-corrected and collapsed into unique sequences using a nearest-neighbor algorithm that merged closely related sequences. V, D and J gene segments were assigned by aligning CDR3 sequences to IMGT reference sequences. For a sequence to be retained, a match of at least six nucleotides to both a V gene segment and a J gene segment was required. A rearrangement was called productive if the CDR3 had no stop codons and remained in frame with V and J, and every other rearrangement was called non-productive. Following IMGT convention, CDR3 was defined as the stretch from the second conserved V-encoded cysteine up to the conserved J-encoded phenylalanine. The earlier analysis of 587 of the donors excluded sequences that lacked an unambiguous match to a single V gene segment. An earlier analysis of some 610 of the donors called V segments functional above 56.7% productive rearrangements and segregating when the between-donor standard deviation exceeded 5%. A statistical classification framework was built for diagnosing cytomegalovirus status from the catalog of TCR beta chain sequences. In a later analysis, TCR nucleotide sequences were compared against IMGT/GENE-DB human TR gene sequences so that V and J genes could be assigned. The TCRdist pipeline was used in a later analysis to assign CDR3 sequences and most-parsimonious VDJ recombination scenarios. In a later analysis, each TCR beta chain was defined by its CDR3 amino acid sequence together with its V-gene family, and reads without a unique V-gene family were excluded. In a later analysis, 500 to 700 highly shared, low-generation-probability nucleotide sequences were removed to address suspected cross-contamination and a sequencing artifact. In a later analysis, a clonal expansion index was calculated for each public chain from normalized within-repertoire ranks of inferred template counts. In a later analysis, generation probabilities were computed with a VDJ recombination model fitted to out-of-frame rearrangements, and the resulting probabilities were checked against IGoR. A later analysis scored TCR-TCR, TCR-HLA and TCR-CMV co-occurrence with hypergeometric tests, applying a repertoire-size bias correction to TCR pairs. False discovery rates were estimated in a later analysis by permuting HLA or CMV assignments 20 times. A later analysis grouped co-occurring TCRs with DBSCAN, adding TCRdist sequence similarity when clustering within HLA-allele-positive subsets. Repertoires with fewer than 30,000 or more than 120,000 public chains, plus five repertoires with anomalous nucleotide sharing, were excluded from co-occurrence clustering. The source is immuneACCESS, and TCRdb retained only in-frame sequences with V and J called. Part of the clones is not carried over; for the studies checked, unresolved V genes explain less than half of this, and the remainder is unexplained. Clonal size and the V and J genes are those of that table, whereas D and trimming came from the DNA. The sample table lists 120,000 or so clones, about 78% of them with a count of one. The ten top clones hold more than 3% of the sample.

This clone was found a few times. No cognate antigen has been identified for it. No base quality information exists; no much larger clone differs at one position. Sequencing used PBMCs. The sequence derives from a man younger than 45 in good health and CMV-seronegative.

CDR3 loop: CASSWGGTEAFF. The DNA sequence is given as TGTGCCAGCAGCTGGGGGGGAACTGAAGCTTTCTTT. The rearrangement combines TRBV5-4 with TRBJ1-1; perhaps TRBD1 is the D gene, with 5 bases matching. V loses 3 bases, J loses 5 bases, and the germline ends lie 8 bases apart. Based on the germline V gene (reference sequence), the CDR1 and CDR2 sequences are SGHNT and YYREEE. The CDR3 holds 12 amino acids from the cysteine to the phenylalanine. Here the CDR3 DNA is all that survives: 36 bases in frame from base 1.